This T cell receptor beta chain was observed in a study of cytomegalovirus exposure and HLA in healthy donors. Study-level information: Out of 150 million to 200 million T cells, an earlier analysis found about 120 million unique TCR beta sequences in total. Study-wide results and caveats: Most TCR sequences were rare, but some public TCRs occurred in many donors. For TCR beta chains, V- and J-gene trimming was later linked to a missense DCLRE1C variant.

The CDR3 contains 15 residues. Trimming shortened V by 3 bases and J by 5 bases, and 13 bases separated the two germline ends. Germline V CDR1 and CDR2: SGHTA, FQGNSA. Worth noting for this clone: As yet, its antigen is unknown.

In the PCR, 60 Vbeta and 13 Jbeta primers were used. The table came from immunoSEQ multiplex PCR; TCRdb's copy has only in-frame clones and leaves some out. In the table there are about 170,000 clones, 77% of which are singletons. The sequence was obtained from a female donor in good health and CMV-seronegative. Sequences were obtained from PBMCs. The chain recombines TRBV7-2 with TRBJ2-2, with D perhaps matching TRBD1 (6 bases). DNA of the CDR3: TGTGCCAGCAGCTTCCTAGTTAGGGGGACCGGGGAGCTGTTTTTT. Residues: CASSFLVRGTGELFF.